The T cell receptor (beta chain) described here comes from a study of blood T cell repertoires in COVID-19 (dated by TCRdb to 2018 to 2021). Study-level background: Collaborator samples came from the United States, Italy and Spain and covered acute and convalescent phases of COVID-19. The repertoires were released in a freely available public database intended as a resource for research on the immune response to SARS-CoV-2. Sample metadata almost always included a de-identified subject ID, COVID-19 status, age in years and sex. The prospective study material was composed of cDNA or gDNA derived from T cells, B-cell-depleted T cells, or PBMCs. Deeply sampled blood TCRbeta repertoires from subjects exposed to, actively infected with, or recovered from COVID-19 were included in the dataset. The samples were drawn from the first 160 participants of the ongoing ImmuneRACE study and from some 1,300 subjects provided by 6 global collaborators. Where available, HLA class I and class II types were taken from metadata supplied by the sample provider and were not determined by assay-based typing.

Between the V and J ends, shortened by 0 bases and 0 bases respectively, the junction contains 7 bases. Via the germline V gene, CDR1 is SGHRS and CDR2 YFSETQ. Including cysteine and phenylalanine, the CDR3 has 15 amino acids. The kept DNA is CDR3 alone, 45 bases in frame from the first base. This clone was counted once. The antigen this receptor binds is unknown. Per-base quality was not reported, and no clone a single base away is much larger than it. The immunoSEQ Assay, a bias-controlled multiplex PCR, was used to amplify TCRbeta CDR3 regions from genomic DNA. As for the original processing: The number of nucleated cells in each sample was estimated from the amplification of reference gene primers within the assay. To quantify the absolute abundance of each unique TCRbeta CDR3 rearrangement, sequence reads were collapsed and filtered. For each sample, productive Simpson clonality was calculated as the square root of Simpson's diversity index across productive rearrangements. The table was pulled from immuneACCESS by TCRdb, which kept in-frame rearrangements only. Such tables lose some clones; where checked, under half of the loss comes from unresolved V genes, and the rest has no known cause. V, J and clone size are those of that table, while D and trimming were read from the DNA. The sample table lists 200,000 to 300,000 clones, 82% of them with a count of one. Clones ranked in the top ten supply approximately 3.5% of the sample.

Collaborating institutions collected whole blood in K2EDTA tubes following their own protocols. Collaborator samples were shipped for TCRbeta analysis as frozen whole blood, isolated PBMCs, or DNA extracted from either sample type. The full study reports these points: Clinical and demographic metadata were provided uncurated, with the amount varying by source and participant.

The specimen was peripheral blood. The rearrangement combines TRBV5-1 with TRBJ1-3; the best D guess is TRBD1, with 5 bases matching. This receptor was obtained from a woman between 18 and 30 years old with acute or convalescent COVID-19. The DNA sequence follows: TGCGCCAGCAGCTTGGGACAGCTCTCTGGAAACACCATATATTTT. This encodes CASSLGQLSGNTIYF.